These 13 T cell receptor beta chains share one sample of origin, sequenced in a study of cytomegalovirus exposure and HLA in healthy donors. 60 Vbeta and 13 Jbeta primers were used in PCR. Method: immunoSEQ multiplex PCR; TCRdb's copy keeps in-frame clones and lacks some. The data hold roughly 88,000 clones, with around three quarters observed a single time. The sequenced sample was PBMCs. The receptors were sampled from a young man in good health and CMV-seropositive.

The chain couples TRBV10-3 to TRBJ2-2; 8 nucleotides align to TRBD2. Germline V gene sequence: CDR1 ENHRY, CDR2 SYGVKD. V was clipped by 11 bases and J by 2 bases; unmatched bases: 13. There are 16 residues in the CDR3. CDR3 region: CAHREGLAGNTGELFF. CDR3 DNA: TGTGCCCACCGGGAAGGGCTAGCGGGCAACACCGGGGAGCTGTTTTTT.

The chain employs TRBV28 and TRBJ1-5, with D perhaps TRBD1 (6 bases). This CDR3 has 15 amino acids. Germline V CDR1 and CDR2: MDHEN, SYDVKM. The V gene lost 7 bases and the J gene lost 4 bases, with 17 bases spanning the gap. The CDR3 region is CASTERGARNQPQHF. The CDR3, as DNA: TGTGCCAGCACTGAGCGGGGGGCGCGTAATCAGCCCCAGCATTTT.

This clone was counted between two and nine times. The chain recombines TRBV7-9 with TRBJ1-2; 7 bases align to TRBD1. The CDR3 is 14 amino acids. From germline, CDR1 is SEHNR and CDR2 FQNEAQ (reference sequence). J lost 0 bases, V lost 5 bases, and 3 bases had no gene match. The chain's CDR3 is CASSPGQSNYGYTF. CDR3 nucleotides: TGTGCCAGCAGCCCGGGACAGTCTAACTATGGCTACACCTTC.

The chain is built from TRBV28 and TRBJ2-7; possibly TRBD1 for D (6 bases). Germline CDR1 is MDHEN and CDR2 is SYDVKM. Trimming removed 6 bases from V and 0 bases from J, with 18 bases in between. This CDR3 region has 16 residues. For the CDR3, the DNA is TGTGCCAGCAGGCCCACAGGGAAAGCCAGCTCCTACGAGCAGTACTTC. It specifies CASRPTGKASSYEQYF.

This chain uses TRBV7-9 with TRBJ1-5; 7 bases fit TRBD1. V lost 8 bases and J lost 5; bases outside the gene matches: 9. In germline, CDR1 is SEHNR, CDR2 FQNEAQ (reference sequence). The CDR3 is made up of 14 amino acids. Here the CDR3 DNA reads TGTGCCAGCTACCAGGAGGGGGCTTATCAGCCCCAGCATTTT. The encoded protein is CASYQEGAYQPQHF.

As concerns this clone: Other DNA sequences in this sample translate to the same CDR3. This chain links TRBV6-6 with TRBJ1-1; TRBD1 is a possible D gene (6 bases). Trimming took off 2 bases at V and 0 bases at J, with 7 bases between the two ends. The CDR3 runs 14 residues. Germline-derived CDR1 and CDR2 are MNHNY and SVGAGI (reference sequence). The CDR3 nucleotides are TGTGCCAGCAGTTACAGGGGGATGAACACTGAAGCTTTCTTT. This translates into CASSYRGMNTEAFF.

The chain carries TRBV19 and TRBJ1-5, with 8 bases matching TRBD1. V gave up 6 bases and J gave up 7 bases; unmatched junction bases: 8. The germline V gene has CDR1 LNHDA and CDR2 SQIVND (reference sequence). This CDR3 contains 14 residues. The CDR3 loop reads CASSRTGSRQPQHF. For the CDR3, the DNA is TGTGCCAGTAGCCGGACAGGGAGTCGCCAGCCCCAGCATTTT.

This sequence joins TRBV7-6 and TRBJ1-3; 7 positions match TRBD1. V lost 5 bases and J lost 3; bases outside the gene matches: 10. The germline gives CDR1 SGHVS, CDR2 FNYEAQ. The CDR3 is 16 amino acids. The CDR3 DNA follows: TGTGCCAGCAGCAAAGCGATACAGGGGCATGGAAACACCATATATTTT. Translating gives CASSKAIQGHGNTIYF.

CDR3 loop: CASNEGTGGSYEQYV. DNA for the CDR3: TGTGCCAGCAATGAGGGGACAGGGGGCTCCTACGAGCAGTACGTC. The chain recombines TRBV21-1 with TRBJ2-7; TRBD1 is the table's D call, not checked against the DNA. TRBV21-1 is a known pseudogene. This CDR3 has 15 residues.

The rearrangement joins TRBV7-3 to TRBJ2-1, with TRBD2 matching over 7 bases. The CDR3 spans 15 residues. V shed 1 base and J 2 bases; nucleotides not matched to a gene: 2. Germline V CDR1 and CDR2: SGHTA, FQGTGA. DNA for the CDR3: TGTGCCAGCAGCTTAATCAGCGGGACCTACAATGAGCAGTTCTTC. Translation: CASSLISGTYNEQFF.

The V gene is TRBV28, the J gene TRBJ2-7; a weak D match, TRBD2 (5 bases). V lost 5 bases to trimming and J lost 4 bases, with 12 bases between them. This CDR3 is 13 amino acids long. CDR1 is MDHEN and CDR2 is SYDVKM in the germline V gene. CDR3 region: CASSPFRGYEQYF. In DNA form, the CDR3 reads TGTGCCAGCAGTCCCTTTCGGGGATACGAGCAGTACTTC.

V gene TRBV9 combines with J gene TRBJ1-1, with TRBD1 matching 7 bases. This CDR3 is 14 amino acids long. Germline CDR1 and CDR2: SGDLS and YYNGEE. J lost 0 bases, V lost 4 bases, and 3 bases had no gene match. CDR3 sequence reads: CASSLQGLNTEAFF. CDR3 coding DNA: TGTGCCAGCAGCCTACAGGGGTTGAACACTGAAGCTTTCTTT.

The genes are TRBV19 and TRBJ2-7, with D possibly matching TRBD1 (5 bases). Looked up from germline, CDR1 is LNHDA and CDR2 is SQIVND (reference sequence). V was cut by 1 base and J by 0 bases, with 7 bases left in between. The CDR3 spans 14 residues. The CDR3 coding sequence is TGTGCCAGTAGTATAGGTGACAGCTCCTACGAGCAGTACTTC. Protein sequence: CASSIGDSSYEQYF. Full variable domain (remainder filled in from reference TRBV19 and TRBJ2-7): DGGITQSPKYLFRKEGQNVTLSCEQNLNHDAMYWYRQDPGQGLRLIYYSQIVNDFQKGDIAEGYSVSREKKESFPLTVTSAQKNPTAFYLCASSIGDSSYEQYFGPGTRLTVT.